This passage covers 29 T cell receptor beta chains from one sample sequenced in a study of T-cell reconstitution after alpha-beta-depleted transplantation in children. A library of TCRbeta sequences, prepared with unique molecular identifiers, was generated. TCRdb analysed the PCR reads with MiXCR anew, one entry per CDR3 protein. Among over 450,000 distinct CDR3 sequences listed, 10% to 13% were seen once. The source was PBMCs, collected before TCRalphabeta/CD19-depleted stem cell transplant. The receptors were gathered from a child under 10 years old with inherited bone marrow failure, due to receive a stem cell transplant.

In its sample, this clonotype was seen many times. This chain uses TRBV4-1 with TRBJ2-2; 8 positions agree with TRBD2. Losses at the gene ends were 1 base for V and 3 bases for J; bases not matched to a gene: 7. The V gene's germline CDR1 is MGHRA and CDR2 YSYEKL. CDR3 length: 17 amino acids. The chain's CDR3 is CASSQGTGGPYTGELFF. The CDR3 nucleotides are TGCGCCAGCAGCCAAGGGACGGGAGGGCCGTACACCGGGGAGCTGTTTTTT.

This clonotype was seen repeatedly, ten times or more. The chain couples TRBV27 to TRBJ2-1; D perhaps matches TRBD2 (5 bases). The CDR3 is made up of 15 amino acids. CDR1 is MNHEY, CDR2 SMNVEV, per germline (reference sequence). Trimming took 5 bases from V and 2 from J, leaving 13 bases between them. This CDR3 is CASSPPGNPYNEQFF. In nucleotides, the CDR3 is TGTGCCAGCAGTCCCCCCGGGAACCCCTACAATGAGCAGTTCTTC.

This clonotype occurred many times. This rearrangement joins TRBV7-9 to TRBJ1-1; D is perhaps TRBD1 (5 bases). Per the germline V gene, CDR1 is SEHNR and CDR2 is FQNEAQ (reference sequence). V lost 1 base and J 8 bases, leaving 11 bases between the germline ends. The CDR3 is 13 amino acids. Written as DNA, the CDR3 is TGTGCCAGCAGCTTAGGCAGGGCCGCGGAAGCTTTCTTT. This codes for CASSLGRAAEAFF.

This clonotype has a count of ten or more. The chain employs TRBV12-3 or TRBV12-4 and TRBJ2-7, with TRBD2 matching over 12 bases. This CDR3 has 16 residues. The V and J ends lost 5 bases and 2 bases, in that order; junction bases with no gene match: 7. CDR3 residues: CASSRTSGKAPYEQYF. In nucleotides, the CDR3 is TGTGCCAGCAGTCGGACTAGCGGGAAGGCCCCCTACGAGCAGTACTTC.

This clonotype was counted ten times or more. V is TRBV4-3 and J is TRBJ2-3; D not certain. Trimming stripped 5 bases from V and 8 bases from J, with 11 bases between. The CDR3 spans 12 residues. Germline V gives CDR1 LGHNA, CDR2 YSLEER. CDR3 nucleotides: TGCGCCAGCAGCTTTTCCCCGGGTACGCAGTATTTT. Translated, it gives CASSFSPGTQYF.

This sequence joins TRBV3-1 and TRBJ2-4, with D perhaps TRBD2 (7 bases). The CDR3 length is 15 residues. Trimming shortened V by 2 bases and J by 6 bases, and 14 bases separated the two germline ends. Germline lookup yields CDR1 LGHDT and CDR2 YNNKEL (reference sequence). The CDR3 DNA is TGTGCCAGCAGCCAAACAGGGCCGGGGGGAAACATTCAGTACTTC. Translating gives CASSQTGPGGNIQYF.

The V gene is TRBV7-8, the J gene TRBJ2-2, with 10 bases matching TRBD2. The CDR3 spans 15 residues. V gave up 4 bases and J gave up 4 bases; unmatched junction bases: 3. Looked up from germline, CDR1 is SGHVS and CDR2 is FQNEAQ. This CDR3 is CASSSSGRPTGELFF. The CDR3 DNA reads TGTGCCAGCAGCTCTAGCGGGAGACCCACCGGGGAGCTGTTTTTT.

As to this clonotype: It is unclear where the CDR3 begins or ends on the DNA, so no DNA is shown, and the CDR3 is as TCRdb lists it. The chain is built from TRBV7-5 and TRBJ2-5; TRBD1, the table's D call, was not compared with the DNA. TRBV7-5 is noted as a pseudogene. The CDR3 has 18 residues if both end residues are counted. CDR3 sequence: CISVPEVLFVNREETQYF.

This clonotype came up a few times. The chain couples TRBV7-9 to TRBJ2-3; no reliable D call. The CDR3 is 12 residues long. Germline assignment: CDR1 SEHNR and CDR2 FQNEAQ (reference sequence). The ends were cut back, 5 bases at V and 10 bases at J, with 13 bases in the middle. CDR3: CASSLGAMSQYF. In nucleotides, the CDR3 is TGTGCCAGCAGCCTCGGAGCGATGTCGCAGTATTTT.

This clonotype was recorded at least ten times. CDR3 region: CSVEDPLGDRGAYGYTF. CDR3 DNA sequence: TGCAGCGTTGAAGATCCGCTAGGGGACAGGGGGGCCTATGGCTACACCTTC. This chain links TRBV29-1 with TRBJ1-2, with 11 bases aligning to TRBD1. This CDR3 has 17 residues. Germline-derived CDR1 and CDR2 are SQVTM and ANQGSEA. V lost 0 bases and J lost 4; bases outside the gene matches: 10.

The table lists this clonotype with many counts. The chain carries TRBV5-1 and TRBJ1-3, with 7 bases lining up with TRBD1. Looked up from germline, CDR1 is SGHRS and CDR2 is YFSETQ. V lost 4 bases and J lost 2; bases outside the gene matches: 15. The CDR3 sequence is 18 residues long. In DNA, the CDR3 is TGCGCCAGCAGCGCGTTTCAACAGGGCGGGACAGCTGGAAACACCATATATTTT. It is translated as CASSAFQQGGTAGNTIYF.

Many counts were recorded for this clonotype. V usage is TRBV27 and J usage is TRBJ2-7; D remains unclear. The CDR3 totals 14 residues. Germline CDR1 is MNHEY and CDR2 is SMNVEV (reference sequence). With 3 bases removed from V and 0 bases from J, the gap between germline ends came to 9 bases. The CDR3 spells CASSFDGRSYEQYF. CDR3 bases: TGTGCCAGCAGTTTCGACGGCCGCTCCTACGAGCAGTACTTC.

In this sample, this clonotype turned up many times. The chain combines TRBV7-2 with TRBJ2-3, with TRBD2 matching 8 bases. J lost 0 bases, V lost 6 bases, and 5 bases had no gene match. Germline V gene sequence: CDR1 SGHTA, CDR2 FQGNSA. The CDR3 has 15 residues. CDR3 sequence: CASRRLATSTDTQYF. The CDR3 region has the DNA TGTGCCAGCAGGAGACTAGCGACGAGCACAGATACGCAGTATTTT.

In its sample, this clonotype was seen many times. The rearrangement joins TRBV25-1 to TRBJ2-1; D is possibly TRBD2 (6 bases). The V gene lost 3 bases and the J gene lost 8 bases, with 20 bases spanning the gap. This CDR3 comprises 16 residues. Germline lookup yields CDR1 MGHDK and CDR2 SYGVNS. The CDR3 sequence: CASSDSVAVAWDEQFF. CDR3 sequence (DNA): TGTGCCAGCAGTGATTCGGTAGCGGTCGCGTGGGATGAGCAGTTCTTC. The variable domain in full, completed from reference TRBV25-1 and TRBJ2-1, reads EADIYQTPRYLVIGTGKKITLECSQTMGHDKMYWYQQDPGMELHLIHYSYGVNSTEKGDLSSESTVSRIRTEHFPLTLESARPSHTSQYLCASSDSVAVAWDEQFFGPGTRLTVL.

Many counts were recorded for this clonotype. V usage is TRBV4-2 and J usage is TRBJ2-7; TRBD2 matches 11 bases. The germline V gene encodes CDR1 LGHNA and CDR2 YNFKEQ. V shed 1 base and J 0 bases; nucleotides not matched to a gene: 2. CDR3 size: 16 residues. The CDR3 DNA reads TGTGCCAGCAGCCAAGGCCTAGCGGGAGGCTCCTACGAGCAGTACTTC. Its translation is CASSQGLAGGSYEQYF.

This sequence joins TRBV30 and TRBJ2-2, with D perhaps TRBD2 (5 bases). V was clipped by 2 bases and J by 5 bases, with 24 bases between them. Germline values: CDR1 GTSNPN, CDR2 SVGIG (reference sequence). This CDR3 spans 18 amino acids. The CDR3 reads CAWSHLRLALSETGELFF. For the CDR3, the DNA is TGTGCCTGGAGTCACCTGCGGCTAGCTTTATCCGAAACCGGGGAGCTGTTTTTT.

Many counts were recorded for this clonotype. CDR3 DNA: TGTGCCATCAGTCCCACAGGGGGGTTGGGGGATGAGCAGTTCTTC. Translating gives CAISPTGGLGDEQFF. The chain combines TRBV10-3 with TRBJ2-1; 8 positions agree with TRBD1. Germline lookup yields CDR1 ENHRY and CDR2 SYGVKD. The V and J ends lost 5 bases and 8 bases, in that order; junction bases with no gene match: 11. The CDR3 loop spans 15 amino acids.

At least ten counts were recorded for this clonotype. The chain carries TRBV29-1 and TRBJ2-3, with 7 nucleotides matching TRBD2. Germline CDR1 reads SQVTM; CDR2 reads ANQGSEA. V lost 8 bases, J lost 4 bases, and 15 bases stayed unmatched. This CDR3 region has 15 residues. The CDR3 is CSLRGEGGTPDTQYF. CDR3 bases: TGCAGCCTCCGGGGAGAGGGAGGGACCCCAGATACGCAGTATTTT.

This clonotype came up many times. The chain couples TRBV12-3 or TRBV12-4 to TRBJ1-2; maybe TRBD1 (5 bases). Deletions cut 5 bases from V and 8 bases from J, with 15 bases between. CDR3 length: 13 amino acids. The CDR3: CASSDTRVGGYTF. The CDR3 DNA sequence: TGTGCCAGCAGTGACACCAGGGTCGGCGGCTACACCTTC.

This clonotype was counted at least ten times. The chain carries TRBV2 and TRBJ2-5; 7 bases match TRBD1. CDR1 and CDR2 from the germline V gene are SNHLY and FYNNEI. The CDR3 extends over 14 amino acids. V shed 3 bases and J 5 bases; nucleotides not matched to a gene: 6. In DNA form, the CDR3 reads TGTGCCAGCAGTGATGGACAGGCCCAGGAGACCCAGTACTTC. Translated: CASSDGQAQETQYF. The full variable domain, completed using reference TRBV2 and TRBJ2-5, is EPEVTQTPSHQVTQMGQEVILRCVPISNHLYFYWYRQILGQKVEFLVSFYNNEISEKSEIFDDQFSVERPDGSNFTLKIRSTKLEDSAMYFCASSDGQAQETQYFGPGTRLLVL.

At least ten counts were recorded for this clonotype. The gene calls are TRBV2 and TRBJ2-1; D is unclear. The V end lost 11 bases, the J end lost 5 bases, and 19 bases lay between the germline ends. CDR3 size: 14 residues. Germline CDR1 SNHLY, CDR2 FYNNEI. CDR3 sequence (DNA): TGTGCCGGCGCGAGTAGGGTTCCGCACAATGAGCAGTTCTTC. It is translated as CAGASRVPHNEQFF. The entire variable domain, with the rest obtained from reference TRBV2 and TRBJ2-1, is as follows: EPEVTQTPSHQVTQMGQEVILRCVPISNHLYFYWYRQILGQKVEFLVSFYNNEISEKSEIFDDQFSVERPDGSNFTLKIRSTKLEDSAMYFCAGASRVPHNEQFFGPGTRLTVL.

This clonotype was seen at least ten times. The rearrangement uses TRBV20-1 and TRBJ2-7; weak D call: TRBD2 (5 bases). The length of the CDR3 is 15 residues. The V gene's germline CDR1 is DFQATT and CDR2 SNEGSKA (reference sequence). Trimming took 5 bases from V and 2 from J, leaving 19 bases between them. CDR3 in DNA: TGCAGTGCTTATCGGACTGGCAGATTAACCTACGAGCAGTACTTC. As protein: CSAYRTGRLTYEQYF.

There are a few counts of this clonotype. This chain connects TRBV5-5 to TRBJ2-1, with TRBD2 matching over 10 bases. V lost 0 bases to trimming and J lost 3 bases; unmatched junction nucleotides: 9. Per germline, CDR1 SGHKS and CDR2 YYEKEE (reference sequence). The length of the CDR3 is 18 residues. CDR3 protein: CASSLAFSLAGFYNEQFF. As DNA, the CDR3 is TGTGCCAGCAGCTTGGCTTTCTCACTAGCGGGGTTCTACAATGAGCAGTTCTTC.

This clonotype came up a few times. This chain links TRBV11-2 with TRBJ1-2, with D hard to call. The length of the CDR3 is 14 residues. Trimming took off 0 bases at V and 3 bases at J, with 8 bases between the two ends. CDR1 SGHAT and CDR2 FQNNGV come from the germline V gene. The CDR3 loop reads CASSLDNGHYGYTF. CDR3 in DNA: TGTGCCAGCAGCTTAGATAACGGGCACTATGGCTACACCTTC.

The rearrangement joins TRBV6-5 to TRBJ2-2; 10 nucleotides line up with TRBD2. Trimming took 11 bases from V and 9 from J; bases not matched to a gene: 9. The CDR3 consists of 13 residues. Per germline, CDR1 MNHEY and CDR2 SVGAGI. CDR3 DNA: TGTGCCGGAGGTAGCGGGAGGTTCAGGGAGCTGTTTTTT. Protein sequence: CAGGSGRFRELFF.

This chain joins TRBV9 and TRBJ2-1; 8 nucleotides agree with TRBD2. J lost 3 bases, V lost 4 bases, and 6 bases had no gene match. The V gene's germline CDR1 is SGDLS and CDR2 YYNGEE. The length of the CDR3 is 15 residues. CDR3 coding DNA: TGTGCCAGCAGCCAACTAGCGGAGCTCTACAATGAGCAGTTCTTC. It yields the protein CASSQLAELYNEQFF.

This clonotype appeared a few times. This rearrangement joins TRBV20-1 to TRBJ1-6; D gene ambiguous. V shed 1 base and J shed 6 bases, with 19 bases lying between them. Germline V lookup: CDR1 DFQATT, CDR2 SNEGSKA (reference sequence). The CDR3 is 17 amino acids. The CDR3 sequence: CSARGWSRVSGNSPLHF. Here the CDR3 DNA reads TGCAGTGCTAGAGGCTGGTCGAGGGTTTCGGGTAATTCACCCCTCCACTTT.

At least ten counts were recorded for this clonotype. V gene TRBV25-1 combines with J gene TRBJ1-1, with D unclear. The germline V gene encodes CDR1 MGHDK and CDR2 SYGVNS. V shed 3 bases and J shed 3 bases, with 8 bases lying between them. The CDR3 totals 13 residues. The CDR3: CASSESPYTEAFF. The DNA of the CDR3 is TGTGCCAGCAGTGAGAGTCCGTACACTGAAGCTTTCTTT.

This clonotype has at least ten counts. The gene calls are TRBV28 and TRBJ2-2, with 12 positions matching TRBD1. V shed 4 bases and J 4 bases; nucleotides not matched to a gene: 7. The CDR3 extends over 17 amino acids. CDR1 is MDHEN and CDR2 is SYDVKM in the germline V gene. The CDR3: CASSYWDRGLFTGELFF. CDR3 nucleotide sequence: TGTGCCAGCAGTTATTGGGACAGGGGGCTTTTCACCGGGGAGCTGTTTTTT. Full variable domain (rest looked up from reference TRBV28 and TRBJ2-2): DVKVTQSSRYLVKRTGEKVFLECVQDMDHENMFWYRQDPGLGLRLIYFSYDVKMKEKGDIPEGYSVSREKKERFSLILESASTNQTSMYLCASSYWDRGLFTGELFFGEGSRLTVL.